These T cell receptor beta chains were read from a single sample in a study of technical replicates of blood from a handful of donors. Only in-frame clones appear in the TCRdb table, and some are missing; sequencing was by immunoSEQ multiplex PCR. The sample includes 70,000 to 85,000 clones, approximately 97% seen only once; the top ten take less than 0.2%. Sequencing used T cells isolated from PBMCs. The receptors originated from a human donor in good health. CDR3s include the opening cysteine and the closing phenylalanine or tryptophan. The D gene is left open where the match is weak. Rows give clone size only sometimes, using once, few, many, or a class for an expanded clone.

V gene	D gene	J gene	clone size	CDR3 protein	CDR3 DNA
TRBV30	.	TRBJ1-1	.	CAWRAEGTEAFF	TGTGCCTGGAGGGCGGAGGGCACTGAAGCTTTCTTT
TRBV7-8	.	TRBJ2-7	.	CASSRNYRAGQFITSYEQYF	TGTGCCAGCAGCCGAAACTATCGGGCGGGGCAGTTTATCACATCCTACGAGCAGTACTTC
TRBV29-1	TRBD2	TRBJ2-1	.	CSAGGLAGGLPNEQFF	TGCAGCGCCGGGGGACTAGCGGGAGGGCTACCTAATGAGCAGTTCTTC
TRBV6-1	.	TRBJ1-2	.	CASSEGGAGPRGGYTF	TGTGCCAGCAGTGAAGGGGGAGCGGGCCCACGGGGTGGCTACACCTTC
TRBV7-6	TRBD1	TRBJ2-3	.	CASSLAGTGSTDTQYF	TGTGCCAGCAGCTTAGCTGGGACAGGAAGCACAGATACGCAGTATTTT
TRBV6-5	.	TRBJ2-3	.	CASTSPDSTDTQYF	TGTGCCAGCACGTCACCAGATAGCACAGATACGCAGTATTTT
TRBV14	.	TRBJ1-1	.	CASSHLTGEAFF	TGTGCCAGCAGCCACCTAACCGGGGAAGCTTTCTTT
TRBV5-5	TRBD1	TRBJ2-2	.	CASSLEDRGAGELFF	TGTGCCAGCAGCTTGGAGGACAGGGGAGCCGGGGAGCTGTTTTTT
TRBV2	.	TRBJ1-1	.	CASKPQGQLNTEAFF	TGTGCCAGCAAACCCCAAGGACAGCTGAACACTGAAGCTTTCTTT
TRBV7-9	.	TRBJ2-7	.	CASSLGAGFLYEQYF	TGTGCCAGCAGCTTAGGGGCAGGATTTCTTTACGAGCAGTACTTC
TRBV5-4	TRBD1	TRBJ2-7	.	CASSSDRGSPYEQYF	TGTGCCAGCAGTTCCGACAGGGGGTCACCCTACGAGCAGTACTTC
TRBV19	.	TRBJ1-4	.	CASSIGQGWNEKLFF	TGTGCCAGTAGTATAGGGCAGGGCTGGAATGAAAAACTGTTTTTT
TRBV14	.	TRBJ1-2	.	CASSPGRKYGYTF	TGTGCCAGCAGCCCGGGGAGGAAGTATGGCTACACCTTC
TRBV19	TRBD2	TRBJ2-3	.	CASSVHSGGHLDTQYF	TGTGCCAGTAGTGTCCATAGCGGGGGGCATTTGGATACGCAGTATTTT
TRBV5-1	.	TRBJ1-1	.	CASTRFPRDTEAFF	TGCGCCAGCACCCGTTTTCCGAGGGACACTGAAGCTTTCTTT
TRBV6-1	.	TRBJ1-1	.	CASSERGNTEAFF	TGTGCCAGCAGTGAAAGGGGGAACACTGAAGCTTTCTTT
TRBV7-3	.	TRBJ1-2	once	CASSLEEGGYTF	TGTGCCAGCAGCCTAGAAGAGGGAGGCTACACCTTC
TRBV7-8	.	TRBJ2-7	.	CASSLNRQVEYEQYF	TGTGCCAGCAGCTTAAATCGGCAGGTGGAATACGAGCAGTACTTC
TRBV28	.	TRBJ1-5	once	CASSLRPGYSNQPQHF	TGTGCCAGCAGTTTAAGGCCAGGGTATAGCAATCAGCCCCAGCATTTT
TRBV7-2	TRBD1	TRBJ1-2	once	CASSAYRGGYTF	TGTGCCAGCAGCGCTTACAGGGGCGGCTACACCTTC
TRBV6-1	TRBD1	TRBJ1-5	.	CASSEAPGQGYRGNQPQHF	TGTGCCAGCAGTGAAGCTCCGGGACAGGGATATAGGGGCAATCAGCCCCAGCATTTT
TRBV19	.	TRBJ1-1	.	CASSIGPGENTEAFF	TGTGCCAGTAGTATAGGTCCCGGGGAGAACACTGAAGCTTTCTTT
TRBV11-2	TRBD1	TRBJ1-5	.	CASSPHGGTGAQPQHF	TGTGCCAGCAGCCCCCATGGGGGGACAGGGGCCCAGCCCCAGCATTTT
TRBV7-2	TRBD1	TRBJ2-7	.	CASSSPILGTAVSYEQYF	TGTGCCAGCAGCTCGCCGATTTTAGGGACAGCCGTCTCCTACGAGCAGTACTTC
TRBV6-5	.	TRBJ2-7	.	CASSFNQGDEQYF	TGTGCCAGCAGTTTCAACCAGGGTGACGAGCAGTACTTC
TRBV29-1	TRBD2	TRBJ2-1	once	CSVEITSGRVNEQFF	TGCAGCGTGGAAATTACTAGCGGGAGGGTCAATGAGCAGTTCTTC
TRBV6-4	.	TRBJ1-5	.	CASSEGRGNQPQHF	TGTGCCAGCAGTGAAGGCAGGGGCAATCAGCCCCAGCATTTT
TRBV7-9	TRBD1	TRBJ1-2	.	CASSGEQGVSNYGYTF	TGTGCCAGCAGCGGCGAACAGGGGGTTTCGAACTATGGCTACACCTTC
TRBV30	TRBD1	TRBJ1-3	.	CAWTGTAHSGNTIYF	TGTGCCTGGACCGGGACAGCGCACTCTGGAAACACCATATATTTT
TRBV18	.	TRBJ2-1	.	CASSPGPSTGLSQFF	TGTGCCAGCTCACCAGGGCCTTCTACAGGGTTGTCGCAGTTCTTC
TRBV4-1	.	TRBJ2-7	.	CASSQLDSAEEQYF	TGCGCCAGCAGCCAACTTGACTCCGCGGAAGAGCAGTACTTC
TRBV7-2	TRBD1	TRBJ1-2	.	CASSRDRGRYTF	TGTGCCAGCAGTCGGGACAGGGGGAGGTACACCTTC
TRBV18	TRBD1	TRBJ1-4	.	CASSPADRAGSEKLFF	TGTGCCAGCTCACCGGCGGACAGGGCTGGTTCGGAAAAACTGTTTTTT
TRBV19	TRBD1	TRBJ1-5	.	CASRGGQGALYQPQHF	TGTGCCAGTCGCGGCGGGCAGGGGGCTTTATATCAGCCCCAGCATTTT
TRBV4-1	.	TRBJ2-1	once	CASSQAASRYNEQFF	TGCGCCAGCAGCCAAGCGGCTAGCAGATACAATGAGCAGTTCTTC
TRBV5-5	TRBD2	TRBJ2-2	.	CASSLVGGRAGELFF	TGTGCCAGCAGCTTGGTCGGAGGGAGGGCCGGGGAGCTGTTTTTT
TRBV28	.	TRBJ2-7	.	CASSLPSWEQYF	TGTGCCAGCAGTCTACCGAGCTGGGAGCAGTACTTC
TRBV4-1	TRBD2	TRBJ2-7	.	CASSQPGGNLRYEQYF	TGCGCCAGCAGCCAGCCCGGGGGGAATCTACGCTACGAGCAGTACTTC
TRBV11-2	.	TRBJ2-3	.	CASSHSPSSTDTQYF	TGTGCCAGCAGCCACAGCCCCTCTAGCACAGATACGCAGTATTTT
TRBV6-5	.	TRBJ1-4	.	CASSYLSGATNEKLFF	TGTGCCAGCAGTTACCTCTCAGGTGCAACTAATGAAAAACTGTTTTTT
TRBV28	.	TRBJ1-5	.	CASSFPLSYSNQPQHF	TGTGCCAGCAGTTTCCCCCTGAGTTATAGCAATCAGCCCCAGCATTTT
TRBV5-1	.	TRBJ2-5	.	CASSPGGQETQYF	TGCGCCAGCAGCCCTGGGGGGCAAGAGACCCAGTACTTC
TRBV7-3	.	TRBJ2-3	.	CASSLHRADTQYF	TGTGCCAGCAGCTTACACCGGGCAGATACGCAGTATTTT
TRBV9	TRBD1	TRBJ2-2	.	CASSVGTGPPGELFF	TGTGCCAGCAGCGTCGGGACAGGACCCCCCGGGGAGCTGTTTTTT
TRBV10-3	.	TRBJ1-3	.	CAISESDSGGGNTIYF	TGTGCCATCAGTGAGTCGGACAGCGGGGGAGGAAACACCATATATTTT
TRBV2	TRBD1	TRBJ2-1	.	CASSGNRGLRYEQFF	TGTGCCAGCAGTGGAAACAGGGGGCTACGATATGAGCAGTTCTTC
TRBV29-1	.	TRBJ1-2	.	CSARNLYGYTF	TGCAGCGCCCGAAACTTGTATGGCTACACCTTC
TRBV11-3	.	TRBJ2-2	once	CASSLDLWGREVTGELFF	TGTGCCAGCAGCTTAGATCTCTGGGGGCGCGAGGTGACCGGGGAGCTGTTTTTT
TRBV6-1	TRBD1	TRBJ1-2	.	CASERHRGINYGYTF	TGTGCCAGCGAAAGACACAGGGGGATTAACTATGGCTACACCTTC
TRBV5-4	.	TRBJ2-7	.	CASSHSYEQYF	TGTGCCAGCAGCCACTCCTACGAGCAGTACTTC
TRBV7-6	.	TRBJ1-1	.	CASSLEENTEAFF	TGTGCCAGCAGCTTGGAGGAGAACACTGAAGCTTTCTTT
TRBV28	.	TRBJ1-2	.	CASSGLNRFNYGYTF	TGTGCCAGCAGTGGCCTTAACAGGTTTAACTATGGCTACACCTTC
TRBV19	TRBD1	TRBJ1-2	.	CASQGGQGTYGYTF	TGTGCCTCGCAGGGGGGACAGGGGACCTATGGCTACACCTTC
TRBV27	.	TRBJ2-2	.	CASSRGLGYTGELFF	TGTGCCAGCAGTAGGGGGTTGGGGTACACCGGGGAGCTGTTTTTT
TRBV10-3	TRBD1	TRBJ2-7	.	CAIRDRGLDEQYF	TGTGCCATCCGGGACAGGGGGCTCGACGAGCAGTACTTC
TRBV4-1	.	TRBJ2-7	once	CASSQAANYEQYF	TGCGCCAGCAGCCAAGCTGCGAATTACGAGCAGTACTTC
TRBV6-5	TRBD1	TRBJ2-7	.	CASSPGQSYEQYF	TGTGCCAGCAGTCCGGGACAGTCCTACGAGCAGTACTTC
TRBV19	TRBD2	TRBJ2-3	.	CASKWREGDTQYF	TGTGCCAGTAAATGGCGGGAGGGCGATACGCAGTATTTT
TRBV9	TRBD1	TRBJ2-1	once	CASSVEPTGQYEQFF	TGTGCCAGCAGCGTAGAGCCTACGGGACAGTATGAGCAGTTCTTC